This T cell receptor (beta chain) derives from a study of T-cell memory formation after mild COVID-19. Whole-study findings and limits: Clones that shrank (day 15 to 85) were balanced CD4/CD8, whereas later expanders leaned CD4+. There were some responding clones in pre-infection memory, which suggested that cross-reactive memory had joined.

Constant-segment primers and 5'RACE yielded cDNA libraries for TCR alpha and TCR beta, each carrying sample barcodes and UMIs. Using its own MiXCR run on the 5' RACE reads, TCRdb lists one record per CDR3 protein. The data show about 440,000 distinct CDR3 sequences, 15% to 25% seen once. Germline CDR1 is MNHNS and CDR2 is SASEGT. The CDR3 covers 15 residues. The J segment lost 2 bases and the V segment lost 9 bases, leaving 8 bases of the junction unmatched. At least ten counts were recorded for this clonotype. Antigen: not known. The sequence came from an adult woman who had mild COVID-19 (a few samples of this study predate the infection). Cell type and time point are not known. What was sequenced was PBMCs or a T cell subset sorted from them (not recorded which). The chain couples TRBV6-1 to TRBJ2-2, with 8 bases that match TRBD1. The CDR3 nucleotides are TGTGCCAGTACTTCCGGACAGGGAAACACCGGGGAGCTGTTTTTT. Its translation is CASTSGQGNTGELFF.